This note documents a single T cell receptor (beta chain) sequence. The antigen remains unidentified. The investigators reverse transcribed all of the isolated RNA, so they sequenced expressed TCRB transcripts. Produced via immunoSEQ multiplex PCR; TCRdb's table is partial and in-frame only. The sample shows a few hundred thousand clones, roughly 14% of them seen only once. V lost 1 base to trimming and J lost 6 bases; unmatched junction nucleotides: 11. The CDR3 loop spans 17 amino acids. CDR1 and CDR2 from the germline V gene are LGHNA and YSLEER. This entry is derived from a study of beta chain features in type 1 diabetes. Study-level results: Among patients, naive, central memory and Treg TCRB repertoires appeared more similar than among healthy donors. Type 1 diabetes patients had TCRB CDR3s that were shorter (moderately but significantly so) in all four CD4+ subsets. Whether TCRB rearrangement is influenced by HLA type was left unresolved in this analysis.

Every single donor gave one heparinised blood draw, and these averaged approximately 110 mL. The TCR was taken from a woman between 18 and 29 years old with type 1 diabetes. The V and J genes are TRBV4-3 and TRBJ2-1, with TRBD1 identical over 8 bases. Sequencing used naive CD4+ T cells from blood. CDR3 nucleotides: TGCGCCAGCAGCCAAGTAGATCGTGACAGGGGATCCAATGAGCAGTTCTTC. Amino acids: CASSQVDRDRGSNEQFF.